This TCR beta chain stems from a study of immune characteristics of hereditary and idiopathic chronic pancreatitis. About the investigation overall: The study examined local immune cells and TCRbeta repertoires in the pancreas in hereditary and idiopathic chronic pancreatitis, using control pancreases from organ donors for comparison. TCRbeta sequencing covered a few control pancreases, 7 or 8 hereditary chronic pancreatitis pancreases and about 6 idiopathic chronic pancreatitis pancreases. The gDNA-based approach was chosen because it involved minimal in vitro experimental manipulation of pancreas-infiltrating T cells. What the research found in general, with its limitations: The study did not include chronic pancreatitis caused by alcohol use. Significantly increased TCRbeta repertoire diversity and reduced clonality were observed in both chronic pancreatitis groups relative to controls. Numbers of productive TCR rearrangements correlated positively with disease severity scores among under 15 chronic pancreatitis patients. Patient tissue was available only at the time of TPIAT, so disease duration differences may have influenced immune findings. Hereditary and idiopathic chronic pancreatitis differed in Vbeta-Jbeta gene family usage, including TRBV10, TRBV19, TRBV23 and TRBV5.

Points on this clone: No antigen is known for it. Base qualities are not provided; no much larger clone lies one nucleotide away.

The method was the immunoSEQ multiplex PCR assay. From pancreatic genomic DNA, the TCRbeta CDR3 region and adjacent sequences were amplified and sequenced. The original methods were these. Repertoire diversity was measured as a mean normalized Shannon-Wiener index, alongside productive clonality and productive rearrangement counts. The nonparametric Mann-Whitney U test was used to compare repertoire metrics between the control and chronic pancreatitis groups. A shared clonotype was defined as a CDR3beta sequence with the same amino acid composition and length across subjects. The source is immuneACCESS, and TCRdb retained only in-frame sequences with V and J called. Part of the clones is not carried over; for the studies checked, unresolved V genes explain less than half of this, and the remainder is unexplained. D and trimming come from the DNA, and the V and J calls and clone size come from that table. A total of approximately 9,400 clones appear in this sample, 70% to 80% of them only once. Over 12% of the sample rests with the top ten.

Chronic pancreatitis pancreas tissue was obtained from patients undergoing total pancreatectomy with islet autotransplantation (TPIAT). Included chronic pancreatitis patients had no known history of diabetes. For TCRbeta sequencing, genomic DNA was extracted directly from bulk pancreas tissue, without T cell sorting. Idiopathic chronic pancreatitis patients had no particular identified cause of disease. Pancreas tissues from patients and organ donors were collected consecutively at two US centers. The germline V and J ends show losses of 5 bases and 4 bases respectively, and no gene match explains 9 bases of the junction. CDR1 and CDR2 were assigned from the germline V gene as MNHEY and SVGAGI. The CDR3, cysteine through phenylalanine, is 15 amino acids long. Kept here is only the CDR3 DNA, which spans 45 bases and is read in frame from base 1.

Sequencing was performed on pancreas tissue with idiopathic chronic pancreatitis. What the cell subset or site label conveys for this sample: chronic pancreatitis without an identified cause. This clonotype was obtained from a human donor with chronic pancreatitis. The sequence is built from TRBV6-5 and TRBJ2-3; the central 7 bases match TRBD1. The DNA sequence is TGTGCCAGCAGTCGGACAGGCCTCCTCGCAGATACGCAGTATTTT. Its protein reads: CASSRTGLLADTQYF.